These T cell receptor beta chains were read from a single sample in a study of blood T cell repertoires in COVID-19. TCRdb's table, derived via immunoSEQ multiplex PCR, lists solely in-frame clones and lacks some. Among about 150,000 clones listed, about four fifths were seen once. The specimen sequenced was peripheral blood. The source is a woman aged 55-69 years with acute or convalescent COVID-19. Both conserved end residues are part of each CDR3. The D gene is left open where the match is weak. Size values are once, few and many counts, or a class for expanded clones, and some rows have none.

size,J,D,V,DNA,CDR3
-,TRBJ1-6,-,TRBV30,TGTGCCCTGGAGGATGAGGTTTTTCGCGCTTCACCCCTCCACTTT,CALEDEVFRASPLHF
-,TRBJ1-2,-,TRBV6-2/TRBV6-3,TGTGCCAGCAGTGACGGGATCGCTAACTATGGCTACACCTTC,CASSDGIANYGYTF
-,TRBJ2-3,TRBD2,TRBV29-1,TGCAGCGAGAAGGGACTAGCGGGGGGTCATACGCAGTATTTT,CSEKGLAGGHTQYF
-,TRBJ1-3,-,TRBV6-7,TGTGCCAGCAGCCCCACAGGGACATCCTCTGGAAACACCATATATTTT,CASSPTGTSSGNTIYF
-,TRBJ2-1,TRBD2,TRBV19,TGTGCCAGTAGATTTCTGGAGGCGGGGGGCCTTCACAATGAGCAGTTCTTC,CASRFLEAGGLHNEQFF
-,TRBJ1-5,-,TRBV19,TGTGCCAGTAGTATTGTTGCCTATAGCAATCAGCCCCAGCATTTT,CASSIVAYSNQPQHF
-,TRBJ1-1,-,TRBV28,TGTGCCAGCACCTTAGTTACTGAAGCTTTCTTT,CASTLVTEAFF
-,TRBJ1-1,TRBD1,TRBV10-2,TGCGCCAGCACCCCGGGACAGGGACCTGAAGCTTTCTTT,CASTPGQGPEAFF
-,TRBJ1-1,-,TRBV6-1,TGTGCCAGCAGTGAACAGGGTTACACTGAAGCTTTCTTT,CASSEQGYTEAFF
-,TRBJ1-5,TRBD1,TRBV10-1,TGCGCCAGCAGGAAAGACAGGGGAGGGGGCAATCAGCCCCAGCATTTT,CASRKDRGGGNQPQHF
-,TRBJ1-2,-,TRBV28,TGTGCCAGCAGTCTTCGGGACAGCTACACCTTC,CASSLRDSYTF
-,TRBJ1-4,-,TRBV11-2,TGTGCCAGCAGCGGCCCTAGATCCACTAATGAAAAACTGTTTTTT,CASSGPRSTNEKLFF
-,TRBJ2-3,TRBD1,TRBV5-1,TGCGCCAGCAGCTTACAAGGGGGCGAAGGAGATACGCAGTATTTT,CASSLQGGEGDTQYF
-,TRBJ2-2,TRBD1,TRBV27,TGTGCCAGCAGTGGGGGACAGTTCAACACCGGGGAGCTGTTTTTT,CASSGGQFNTGELFF
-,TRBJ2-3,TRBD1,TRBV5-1,TGCGCCAGCAGCTTTGGACAGGGGGATTTCACAGATACGCAGTATTTT,CASSFGQGDFTDTQYF
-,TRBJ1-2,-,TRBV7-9,TGTGCCAGCAGCCCCGAGGTATATGGCTACACCTTC,CASSPEVYGYTF
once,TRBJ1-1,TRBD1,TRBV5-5,TGTGCCAGCAACCGTGGGGGACAGGGGAGTCAAGCTTTCTTT,CASNRGGQGSQAFF
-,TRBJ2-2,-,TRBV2,TGTGCCAGCAGTGAAATCAGGGGTTTCGGGGAGCTGTTTTTT,CASSEIRGFGELFF
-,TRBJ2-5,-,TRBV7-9,TGTGCCAGCGCCCGGGGACAAGAGACCCAGTACTTC,CASARGQETQYF
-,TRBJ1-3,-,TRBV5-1,TGCGCCAGCAGCCGAACGCGGGACCCTGGAAACACCATATATTTT,CASSRTRDPGNTIYF
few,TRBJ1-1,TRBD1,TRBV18,TGTGCCAGCTCAGTACAGGGGGCAAACACTGAAGCTTTCTTT,CASSVQGANTEAFF
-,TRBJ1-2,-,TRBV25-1,TGTGCCAGCAGTGATCCCTTAAGCGGCCCTGAGAGGAACTATGGCTACACCTTC,CASSDPLSGPERNYGYTF
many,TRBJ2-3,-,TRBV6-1,TGTGCCAGCAGTGAAAGGGTAGCGGCTAGCACAGATACGCAGTATTTT,CASSERVAASTDTQYF
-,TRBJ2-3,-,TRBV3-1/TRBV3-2,TGTGCCAGCAGTCATCTGTGGGCGGCAGGGTCTGGAACAGATACGCAGTATTTT,CASSHLWAAGSGTDTQYF
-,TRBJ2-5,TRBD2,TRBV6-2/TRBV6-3,TGTGCCAGCAGCCCTCAGACTAGCGGGGGCTCGCAGACCCAGTACTTC,CASSPQTSGGSQTQYF
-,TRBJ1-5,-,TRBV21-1,TGTGCCAGCAGCAAAAGGTTGGACAGGCTTACCACTGAGAGCAATCAGCCCCAGCATTTT,CASSKRLDRLTTESNQPQHF
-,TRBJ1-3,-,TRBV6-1,TGTGCCAGCAGTGAAGCCGTGTCAGGGACTGGAAACACCATATATTTT,CASSEAVSGTGNTIYF
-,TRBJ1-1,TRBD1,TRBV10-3,TGTGCCATCAGAAGAGGGACAGGGGAAACTGAAGCTTTCTTT,CAIRRGTGETEAFF
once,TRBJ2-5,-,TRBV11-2,TGTGCCAGCAGCTTAGCGGGGATCCAAGAGACCCAGTACTTC,CASSLAGIQETQYF